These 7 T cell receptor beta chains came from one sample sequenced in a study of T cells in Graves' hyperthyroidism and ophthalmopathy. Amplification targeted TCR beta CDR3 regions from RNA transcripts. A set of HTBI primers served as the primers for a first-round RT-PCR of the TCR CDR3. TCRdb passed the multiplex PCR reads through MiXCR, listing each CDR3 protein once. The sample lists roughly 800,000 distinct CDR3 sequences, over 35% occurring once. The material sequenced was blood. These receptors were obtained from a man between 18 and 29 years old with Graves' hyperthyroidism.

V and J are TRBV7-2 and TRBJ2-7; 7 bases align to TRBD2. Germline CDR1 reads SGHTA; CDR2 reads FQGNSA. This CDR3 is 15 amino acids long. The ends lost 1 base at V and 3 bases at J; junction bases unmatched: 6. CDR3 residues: CASSLGPAGNYEQYF. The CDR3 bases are TGTGCCAGCAGCTTAGGTCCAGCGGGAAACTACGAGCAGTACTTC. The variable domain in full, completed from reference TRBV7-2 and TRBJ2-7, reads GAGVSQSPSNKVTEKGKDVELRCDPISGHTALYWYRQSLGQGLEFLIYFQGNSAPDKSGLPSDRFSAERTGGSVSTLTIQRTQQEDSAVYLCASSLGPAGNYEQYFGPGTRLTVT.

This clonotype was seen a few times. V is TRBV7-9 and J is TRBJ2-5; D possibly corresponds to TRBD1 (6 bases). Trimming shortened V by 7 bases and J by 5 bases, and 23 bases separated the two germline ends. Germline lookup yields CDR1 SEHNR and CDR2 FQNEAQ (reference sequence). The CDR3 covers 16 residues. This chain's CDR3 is CASTYPAPGALETQYF. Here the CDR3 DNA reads TGTGCCAGCACCTATCCTGCTCCAGGGGCGCTGGAGACCCAGTACTTC. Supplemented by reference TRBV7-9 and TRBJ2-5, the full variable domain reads DTGVSQNPRHKITKRGQNVTFRCDPISEHNRLYWYRQTLGQGPEFLTYFQNEAQLEKSRLLSDRFSAERPKGSFSTLEIQRTEQGDSAMYLCASTYPAPGALETQYFGPGTRLLVL.

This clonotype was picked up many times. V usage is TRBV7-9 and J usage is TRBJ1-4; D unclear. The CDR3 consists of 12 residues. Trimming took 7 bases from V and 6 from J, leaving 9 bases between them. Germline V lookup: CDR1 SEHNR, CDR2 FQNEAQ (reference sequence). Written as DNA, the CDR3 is TGTGCCAGCAACGCGAGGGATGAAAAACTGTTTTTT. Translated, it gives CASNARDEKLFF.

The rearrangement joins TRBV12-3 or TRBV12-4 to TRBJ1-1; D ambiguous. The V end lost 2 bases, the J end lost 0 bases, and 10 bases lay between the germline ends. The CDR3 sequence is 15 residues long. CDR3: CASSLNQLLNTEAFF. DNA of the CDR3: TGTGCCAGCAGTTTAAATCAGCTCCTGAACACTGAAGCTTTCTTT.

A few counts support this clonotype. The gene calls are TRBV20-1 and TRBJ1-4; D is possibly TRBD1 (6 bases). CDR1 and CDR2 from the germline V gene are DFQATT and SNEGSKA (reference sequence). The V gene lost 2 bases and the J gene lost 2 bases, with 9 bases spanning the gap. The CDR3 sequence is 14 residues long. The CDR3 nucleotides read TGCAGTGCTAGATTGGGGGGCACTAATGAAAAACTGTTTTTT. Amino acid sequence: CSARLGGTNEKLFF.

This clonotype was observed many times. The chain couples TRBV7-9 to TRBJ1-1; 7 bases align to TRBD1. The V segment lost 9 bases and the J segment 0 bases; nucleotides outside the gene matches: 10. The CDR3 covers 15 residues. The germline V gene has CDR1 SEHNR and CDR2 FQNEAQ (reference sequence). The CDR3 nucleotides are TGTGCCAGTACAGGGGTATCTAGCGTGAACACTGAAGCTTTCTTT. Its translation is CASTGVSSVNTEAFF. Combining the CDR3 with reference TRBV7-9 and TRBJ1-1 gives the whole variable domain DTGVSQNPRHKITKRGQNVTFRCDPISEHNRLYWYRQTLGQGPEFLTYFQNEAQLEKSRLLSDRFSAERPKGSFSTLEIQRTEQGDSAMYLCASTGVSSVNTEAFFGQGTRLTVV.

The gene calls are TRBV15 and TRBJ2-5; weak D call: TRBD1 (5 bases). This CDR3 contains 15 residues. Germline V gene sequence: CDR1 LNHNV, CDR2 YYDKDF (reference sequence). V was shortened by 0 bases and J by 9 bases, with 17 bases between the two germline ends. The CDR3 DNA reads TGTGCCACCAGCAGAGAAGGGGCAGCTCATCAGCCCCAGTACTTC. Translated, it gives CATSREGAAHQPQYF. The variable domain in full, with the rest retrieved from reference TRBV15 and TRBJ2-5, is DAMVIQNPRYQVTQFGKPVTLSCSQTLNHNVMYWYQQKSSQAPKLLFHYYDKDFNNEADTPDNFQSRRPNTSFCFLDIRSPGLGDTAMYLCATSREGAAHQPQYFGPGTRLLVL.